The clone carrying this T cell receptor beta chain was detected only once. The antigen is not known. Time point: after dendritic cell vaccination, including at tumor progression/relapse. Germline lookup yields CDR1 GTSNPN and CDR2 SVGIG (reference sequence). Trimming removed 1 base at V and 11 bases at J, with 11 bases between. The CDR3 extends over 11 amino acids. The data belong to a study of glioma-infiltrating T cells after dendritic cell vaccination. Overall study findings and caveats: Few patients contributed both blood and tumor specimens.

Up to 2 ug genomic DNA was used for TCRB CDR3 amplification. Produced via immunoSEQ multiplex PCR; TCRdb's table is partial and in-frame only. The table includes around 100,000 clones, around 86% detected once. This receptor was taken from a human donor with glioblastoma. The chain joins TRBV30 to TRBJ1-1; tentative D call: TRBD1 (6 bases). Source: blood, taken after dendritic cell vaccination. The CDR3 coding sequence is TGTGCCTGGAGTGGCAGGGGTAATGCTTTCTTT. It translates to CAWSGRGNAFF. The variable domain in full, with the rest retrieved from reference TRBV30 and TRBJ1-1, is SQTIHQWPATLVQPVGSPLSLECTVEGTSNPNLYWYRQAAGRGLQLLFYSVGIGQISSEVPQNLSASRPQDRQFILSSKKLLLSDSGFYLCAWSGRGNAFFGQGTRLTVV.